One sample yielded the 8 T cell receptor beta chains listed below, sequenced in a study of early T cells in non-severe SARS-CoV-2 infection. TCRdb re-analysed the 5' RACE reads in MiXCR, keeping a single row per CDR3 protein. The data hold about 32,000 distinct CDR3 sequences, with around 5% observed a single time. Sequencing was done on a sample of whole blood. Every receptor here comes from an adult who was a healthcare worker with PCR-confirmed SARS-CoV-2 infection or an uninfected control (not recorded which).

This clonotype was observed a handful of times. CDR3 sequence reads: CASSRVGGTEAFF. The CDR3 nucleotides read TGTGCCAGCAGCCGTGTGGGGGGTACTGAAGCTTTCTTT. J is TRBJ1-1 and V is TRBV7-2; tentatively, D is TRBD1 (5 bases). The CDR3 totals 13 residues. V lost 5 bases to trimming and J lost 5 bases, with 12 bases between them. Germline V gene sequence: CDR1 SGHTA, CDR2 FQGNSA.

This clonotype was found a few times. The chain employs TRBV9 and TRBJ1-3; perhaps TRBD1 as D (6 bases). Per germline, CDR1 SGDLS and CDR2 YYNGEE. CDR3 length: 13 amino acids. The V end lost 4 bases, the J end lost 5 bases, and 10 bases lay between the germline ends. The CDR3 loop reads CASSLDRRNTIYF. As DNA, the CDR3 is TGTGCCAGCAGCCTGGACAGAAGAAACACCATATATTTT.

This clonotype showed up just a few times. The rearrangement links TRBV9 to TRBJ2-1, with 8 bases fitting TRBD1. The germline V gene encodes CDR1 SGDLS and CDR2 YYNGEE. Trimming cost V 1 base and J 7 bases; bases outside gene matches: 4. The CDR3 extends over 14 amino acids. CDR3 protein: CASSVRGQVNEQFF. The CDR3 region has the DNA TGTGCCAGCAGCGTAAGGGGACAGGTAAATGAGCAGTTCTTC.

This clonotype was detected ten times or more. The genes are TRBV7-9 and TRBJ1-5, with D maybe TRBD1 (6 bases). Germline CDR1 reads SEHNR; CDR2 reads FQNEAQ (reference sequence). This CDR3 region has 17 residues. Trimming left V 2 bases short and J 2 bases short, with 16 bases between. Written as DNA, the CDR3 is TGTGCCAGCAGCTTATCCAGGGGCAGGGCCGGCAATCAGCCCCAGCATTTT. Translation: CASSLSRGRAGNQPQHF. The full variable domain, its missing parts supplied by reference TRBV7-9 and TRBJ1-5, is DTGVSQNPRHKITKRGQNVTFRCDPISEHNRLYWYRQTLGQGPEFLTYFQNEAQLEKSRLLSDRFSAERPKGSFSTLEIQRTEQGDSAMYLCASSLSRGRAGNQPQHFGDGTRLSIL.

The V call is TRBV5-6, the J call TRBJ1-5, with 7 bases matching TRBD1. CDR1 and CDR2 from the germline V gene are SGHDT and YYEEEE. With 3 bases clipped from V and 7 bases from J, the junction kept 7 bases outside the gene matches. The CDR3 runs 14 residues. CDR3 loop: CASSSQGGRQPQHF. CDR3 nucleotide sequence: TGTGCCAGCAGCTCCCAGGGGGGCAGGCAGCCCCAGCATTTT.

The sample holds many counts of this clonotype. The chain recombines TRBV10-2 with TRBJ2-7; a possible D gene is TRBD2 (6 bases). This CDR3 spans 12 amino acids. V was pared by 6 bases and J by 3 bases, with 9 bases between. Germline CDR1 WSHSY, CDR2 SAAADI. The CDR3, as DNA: TGCGCCAGCAGGGACTACTACTACGAGCAGTACTTC. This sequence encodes CASRDYYYEQYF.

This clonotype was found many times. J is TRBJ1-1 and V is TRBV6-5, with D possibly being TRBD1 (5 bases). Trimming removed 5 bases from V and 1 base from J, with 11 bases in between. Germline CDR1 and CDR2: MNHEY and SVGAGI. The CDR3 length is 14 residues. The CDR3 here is CASSAIDRNTEAFF. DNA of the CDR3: TGTGCCAGCAGTGCGATCGACAGGAACACTGAAGCTTTCTTT.

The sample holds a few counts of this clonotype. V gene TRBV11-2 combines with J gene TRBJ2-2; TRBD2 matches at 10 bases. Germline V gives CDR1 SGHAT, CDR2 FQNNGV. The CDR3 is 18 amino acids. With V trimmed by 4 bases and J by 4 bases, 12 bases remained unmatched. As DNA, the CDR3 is TGTGCCAGCAGCTGGTTCCCTAGCGGGAGTTTGAGCACCGGGGAGCTGTTTTTT. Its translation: CASSWFPSGSLSTGELFF.